This section outlines one T cell receptor beta chain sequence together with its context. Clones were sequenced by immunoSEQ multiplex PCR, and TCRdb holds only the in-frame ones, with some missing. The data contain 180,000 or so clones, around 89% of them singletons. Germline CDR1 reads MNHEY; CDR2 reads SVGAGI. V was pared by 6 bases and J by 1 base, with 14 bases between. The CDR3 is made up of 15 amino acids. These data belong to a study of blood T cell repertoires in COVID-19. The rearrangement uses TRBV6-5 and TRBJ2-3; D is possibly TRBD2 (6 bases). The clonotype originates from a woman in her 30s with acute or convalescent COVID-19. The source material was peripheral blood. For the CDR3, the DNA is TGTGCCAGCAGACTCTCGGGACTCGGCACAGATACGCAGTATTTT. Protein: CASRLSGLGTDTQYF.